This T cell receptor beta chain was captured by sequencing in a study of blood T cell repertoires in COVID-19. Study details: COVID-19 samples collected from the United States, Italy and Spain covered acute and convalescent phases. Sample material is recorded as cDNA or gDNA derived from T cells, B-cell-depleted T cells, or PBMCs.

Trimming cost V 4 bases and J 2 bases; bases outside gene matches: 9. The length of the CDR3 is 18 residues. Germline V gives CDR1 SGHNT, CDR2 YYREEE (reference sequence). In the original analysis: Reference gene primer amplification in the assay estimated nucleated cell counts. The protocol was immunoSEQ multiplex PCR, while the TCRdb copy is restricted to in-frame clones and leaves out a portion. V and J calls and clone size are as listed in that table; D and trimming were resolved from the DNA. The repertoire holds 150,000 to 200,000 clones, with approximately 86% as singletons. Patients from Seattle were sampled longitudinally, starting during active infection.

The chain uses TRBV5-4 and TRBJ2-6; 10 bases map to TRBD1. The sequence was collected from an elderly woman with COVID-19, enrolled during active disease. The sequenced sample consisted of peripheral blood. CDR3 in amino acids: CASSPGGQGPPGANVLTF. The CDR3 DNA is TGTGCCAGCAGCCCGGGGGGACAGGGGCCCCCTGGGGCCAACGTCCTGACTTTC.